This T cell receptor beta chain came from a study of glioma-infiltrating T cells after dendritic cell vaccination. Across the study: Dendritic cell vaccine was injected intradermally three times, biweekly.

Some clones are missing from TCRdb's copy, which holds only in-frame ones; the method was immunoSEQ multiplex PCR. The data show approximately 50,000 clones, about nine tenths seen once. Note on this clone: Its antigen is currently unknown.

The study, taken as a whole, reports: TCR clonality showed no direct relationship with survival. Few patients contributed both blood and tumor specimens.

Time point indicated: after dendritic cell vaccination, including at tumor progression/relapse. The material sequenced was blood, taken after dendritic cell vaccination. The source is a human donor with glioblastoma.

The chain's CDR3 is CASSEEGRVSGANVLTF. DNA of the CDR3: TGCGCCAGCAGCGAGGAGGGCAGGGTATCTGGGGCCAACGTCCTGACTTTC. The chain recombines TRBV5-1 with TRBJ2-6, with D maybe TRBD2 (6 bases). The ends were cut back, 4 bases at V and 1 base at J, with 15 bases in the middle. Germline CDR1 is SGHRS and CDR2 is YFSETQ. The CDR3 has 17 amino acids.